Each of the 31 T cell receptor beta chains below was sequenced from the same sample in a study of cytomegalovirus exposure and HLA in healthy donors. This PCR relied on a set of 60 Vbeta primers and 13 Jbeta primers. Data came from immunoSEQ multiplex PCR; TCRdb stores just in-frame clones and leaves some out. The sample includes 140,000 to 150,000 clones, approximately 73% of them seen just once. The sequenced material came from PBMCs. These receptors were obtained from a woman aged 18 to 35 in good health and CMV-seronegative.

The chain couples TRBV7-9 to TRBJ1-4; 7 nucleotides match TRBD1. V dropped 5 bases and J dropped 7; count of bases not matched to a gene: 7. The germline CDR1 and CDR2 sequences are SEHNR and FQNEAQ (reference sequence). This CDR3 comprises 14 residues. The CDR3 is CASSPGTAVEKLFF. Here the CDR3 DNA reads TGTGCCAGCAGCCCGGGGACAGCGGTTGAAAAACTGTTTTTT.

V and J are TRBV27 and TRBJ2-7, with 7 nucleotides matching TRBD1. Germline V gene sequence: CDR1 MNHEY, CDR2 SMNVEV (reference sequence). The CDR3 sequence is 16 residues long. V gave up 2 bases and J gave up 3 bases; unmatched junction bases: 10. CDR3 nucleotides: TGTGCCAGCAGTTTAAGGGTGCCAGGGGGTAGCTACGAGCAGTACTTC. This gives the protein CASSLRVPGGSYEQYF.

This chain links TRBV18 with TRBJ1-1; perhaps TRBD1 as D (6 bases). The CDR3 runs to 17 residues. Between the trimmed V and J ends, which lost 1 base and 1 base, there was a span of 16 bases. Germline loops: CDR1 KGHSH, CDR2 LQKENI. Here the CDR3 DNA reads TGTGCCAGCTCACCACGTTTAGGGGGAACAGAGAACACTGAAGCTTTCTTT. Translating it yields CASSPRLGGTENTEAFF.

The chain has TRBV11-1 and TRBJ1-4; no definite D call. V was cut by 5 bases and J by 0 bases, with 13 bases left in between. This CDR3 has 16 amino acids. In germline, CDR1 is SGHAT, CDR2 FQDESV (reference sequence). CDR3 amino acids: CASSLIGGATNEKLFF. The CDR3 DNA reads as TGTGCCAGCAGCCTGATCGGCGGCGCAACTAATGAAAAACTGTTTTTT. The whole variable domain, remainder taken from reference TRBV11-1 and TRBJ1-4, is EAEVAQSPRYKITEKSQAVAFWCDPISGHATLYWYRQILGQGPELLVQFQDESVVDDSQLPKDRFSAERLKGVDSTLKIQPAELGDSAMYLCASSLIGGATNEKLFFGSGTQLSVL.

This clone has only a few counts. The J gene is TRBJ1-2, the V gene TRBV19; D not resolved. CDR1 and CDR2 (germline): LNHDA, SQIVND (reference sequence). V lost 6 bases, J lost 6 bases, and 17 bases lay in between. CDR3 length: 14 amino acids. Here the CDR3 reads CASRKIEGNHGYTF. In nucleotides, the CDR3 is TGTGCCAGTAGGAAGATCGAGGGAAACCATGGCTACACCTTC. Drawing the rest from reference TRBV19 and TRBJ1-2, the complete variable domain is DGGITQSPKYLFRKEGQNVTLSCEQNLNHDAMYWYRQDPGQGLRLIYYSQIVNDFQKGDIAEGYSVSREKKESFPLTVTSAQKNPTAFYLCASRKIEGNHGYTFGSGTRLTVV.

A single count supports this clone. V gene TRBV21-1 combines with J gene TRBJ2-1; TRBD2 is the table's D call and was not checked against the DNA. TRBV21-1 is labeled a pseudogene. The CDR3 runs 15 residues. CDR3 sequence reads: CASKSGGRSYNEQFF. The DNA of the CDR3 is TGTGCCAGCAAGTCAGGCGGGAGGTCCTACAATGAGCAGTTCTTC.

V is TRBV29-1 and J is TRBJ2-2; D not certain. This CDR3 region has 13 residues. V was clipped by 4 bases and J by 7 bases, with 13 bases between them. CDR1 is SQVTM, CDR2 ANQGSEA, per germline. The CDR3 loop is CSVVVQEGGELFF. The CDR3 nucleotides read TGCAGCGTTGTCGTTCAGGAAGGCGGGGAGCTGTTTTTT.

The rearrangement uses TRBV6-5 and TRBJ2-5; D remains unclear. Germline V gene lookup returns CDR1 MNHEY and CDR2 SVGAGI. This CDR3 spans 12 amino acids. V lost 8 bases to trimming and J lost 4 bases, with 11 bases between them. CDR3 sequence reads: CASRSDGETQYF. The CDR3 bases are TGTGCCAGCCGGAGTGATGGAGAGACCCAGTACTTC.

This chain joins TRBV7-9 and TRBJ2-2; 9 nucleotides line up with TRBD2. The V gene's germline CDR1 is SEHNR and CDR2 FQNEAQ (reference sequence). The CDR3 totals 19 residues. With 5 bases clipped from V and 6 bases from J, the junction kept 19 bases outside the gene matches. The CDR3 sequence is CASSLNPISGSTLSGELFF. The CDR3 coding sequence is TGTGCCAGCAGCCTTAACCCCATTAGCGGGAGTACTTTGTCCGGGGAGCTGTTTTTT.

CDR3 sequence reads: CASSLTTLTGNTIYF. The CDR3 DNA sequence: TGTGCCAGCAGCTTGACGACACTTACCGGAAACACCATATATTTT. V usage is TRBV7-2 and J usage is TRBJ1-3; the D is unclear. Trimming removed 3 bases at V and 4 bases at J, with 13 bases between. From germline, CDR1 is SGHTA and CDR2 FQGNSA. The CDR3 is made up of 15 amino acids.

The rearrangement uses TRBV5-4 and TRBJ2-5, with no clear D. The CDR3 totals 13 residues. Trimming removed 4 bases at V and 0 bases at J, with 7 bases between. Germline values: CDR1 SGHNT, CDR2 YYREEE (reference sequence). CDR3 in amino acids: CASSRSYQETQYF. The CDR3, as DNA: TGTGCCAGCAGCAGGAGTTACCAAGAGACCCAGTACTTC.

The chain combines TRBV29-1 with TRBJ2-1, with a possible D match to TRBD2 (5 bases). The CDR3 totals 15 residues. Germline CDR1 is SQVTM and CDR2 is ANQGSEA. Trimming removed 0 bases at V and 9 bases at J, with 18 bases between. The CDR3 nucleotides read TGCAGCGTTGAAGAATCCCGACGCACTCGGGGTGAGCAGTTCTTC. It translates to CSVEESRRTRGEQFF.

The sample holds a few counts of this clone. CDR3 DNA sequence: TGTGCCACCAGCAGAGAGGGTGGGCAGGGTTCCTATGGCTACACCTTC. Translated, it gives CATSREGGQGSYGYTF. This rearrangement joins TRBV15 to TRBJ1-2, with D perhaps matching TRBD1 (5 bases). Trimming removed 0 bases from V and 4 bases from J, with 15 bases in between. The CDR3 loop spans 16 amino acids. Germline CDR1 reads LNHNV; CDR2 reads YYDKDF (reference sequence).

CDR3 protein: CASSPRTGWETQYF. The CDR3 DNA follows: TGTGCCAGCTCACCTAGGACAGGGTGGGAGACCCAGTACTTC. The rearrangement joins TRBV18 to TRBJ2-5, with 8 bases identical to TRBD1. The CDR3 is 14 residues long. CDR1 is KGHSH, CDR2 LQKENI, per germline. V was clipped by 3 bases and J by 5 bases; unmatched bases: 5.

This sequence joins TRBV6-1 and TRBJ1-2; D is ambiguous. Germline V gene lookup returns CDR1 MNHNS and CDR2 SASEGT. The V gene lost 4 bases and the J gene lost 6 bases, with 12 bases spanning the gap. The CDR3 is 13 residues long. The CDR3 region has the DNA TGTGCCAGCAGTGGCAACACCGCTCATGGCTACACCTTC. It codes for CASSGNTAHGYTF.

This chain uses TRBV21-1 with TRBJ2-7; TRBD1, as called in the table, went unchecked against the DNA. TRBV21-1 is given as a pseudogene. This CDR3 region has 16 residues. CDR3 bases: TGTGCCAGCAGCAGAAGGGACAGGGTACGTGTCTACGAGCAGTACGTC. This codes for CASSRRDRVRVYEQYV.

The chain carries TRBV30 and TRBJ2-1; 10 bases line up with TRBD2. Unmatched junction bases numbered 3, after V lost 2 bases and J lost 2 bases. CDR1 is GTSNPN and CDR2 is SVGIG in the germline V gene (reference sequence). The CDR3 has 15 residues. The CDR3 DNA sequence: TGTGCCTGGAGTAGTGGGACTAGCGCCTACAATGAGCAGTTCTTC. Translation gives CAWSSGTSAYNEQFF.

This chain joins TRBV2 and TRBJ1-2, with TRBD1 matching 9 bases. The CDR3 totals 11 residues. From germline, CDR1 is SNHLY and CDR2 FYNNEI. Unmatched junction bases numbered 1, after V lost 6 bases and J lost 8 bases. CDR3 region: CASRDRGGYTF. CDR3 in DNA: TGTGCCAGCAGGGACAGGGGAGGCTACACCTTC.

The chain couples TRBV6-1 to TRBJ2-5; 7 bases align to TRBD1. The CDR3 length is 15 residues. The V gene end was trimmed by 3 bases and the J gene end by 4 bases; junction bases not matched to a gene: 8. Germline CDR1 is MNHNS and CDR2 is SASEGT. This CDR3 is CASSDPGQWSETQYF. The DNA of the CDR3 is TGTGCCAGCAGTGATCCGGGACAGTGGTCAGAGACCCAGTACTTC.

This clone turned up a few times. The DNA for the CDR3 is TGCAGTGCTGGCCCCAATGAGCAGTTCTTC. Protein: CSAGPNEQFF. The rearrangement uses TRBV20-1 and TRBJ2-1; D remains ambiguous. The CDR3 sequence is 10 residues long. Trimming cost V 5 bases and J 6 bases, with 5 bases left between them. CDR1 and CDR2 (germline): DFQATT, SNEGSKA (reference sequence).

In its sample, this clone was seen a few times. One end of the junction varies from germline; a read error may be responsible. This sequence joins TRBV18 and TRBJ2-4; D gene uncertain. CDR1 is KGHSH and CDR2 is LQKENI in the germline V gene. The CDR3 runs to 13 residues. The CDR3 DNA reads TGTGCCAGCTCTCATGACGGCAAAAACAGTCAGTACTTC. This gives the protein CASSHDGKNSQYF.

This clone appeared once. The gene calls are TRBV15 and TRBJ1-3; D is undetermined. This CDR3 has 13 amino acids. With 3 bases removed from V and 8 bases from J, the gap between germline ends came to 11 bases. Germline V lookup: CDR1 LNHNV, CDR2 YYDKDF (reference sequence). The CDR3 protein is CATSRIEEDTIYF. CDR3 nucleotides: TGTGCCACCAGCAGGATCGAAGAGGACACCATATATTTT.

The chain uses TRBV6-1 and TRBJ2-7; 8 nucleotides align to TRBD1. The CDR3 has 13 amino acids. Germline V gene sequence: CDR1 MNHNS, CDR2 SASEGT. V trimming: 10 bases; J trimming: 3 bases; junction bases outside the gene matches: 8. The CDR3 sequence is CATTGTGLYEQYV. The CDR3 DNA sequence: TGTGCCACAACCGGGACAGGACTCTACGAGCAGTACGTC.

This clone was counted once. CDR3 residues: CASSFDTSYEQYF. The CDR3 DNA reads as TGTGCCAGCAGCTTTGACACTTCCTACGAGCAGTACTTC. The rearrangement uses TRBV5-6 and TRBJ2-7; the D is unclear. V was clipped by 2 bases and J by 1 base, with 7 bases between them. CDR3 length: 13 residues. CDR1 is SGHDT, CDR2 YYEEEE, per germline.

The chain uses TRBV23-1 and TRBJ2-3; 9 bases map to TRBD1. TRBV23-1 is an ORF for which the function is uncertain. V lost 3 bases and J lost 5; bases outside the gene matches: 6. This CDR3 spans 15 amino acids. The CDR3 DNA sequence: TGCGCCAGCAGTCAGCTCGGACAGGGGCAAGATACGCAGTATTTT. This gives the protein CASSQLGQGQDTQYF.

The CDR3 DNA reads as TGTGCCAGCAGCCTTCGACAGGGATCGAATGGCTACACCTTC. Protein: CASSLRQGSNGYTF. The chain uses TRBV7-9 and TRBJ1-2; 7 bases are a match to TRBD1. The V and J ends lost 5 bases and 6 bases, in that order; junction bases with no gene match: 9. This CDR3 is 14 amino acids long. In germline, CDR1 is SEHNR, CDR2 FQNEAQ (reference sequence). Drawing the rest from reference TRBV7-9 and TRBJ1-2, the complete variable domain is DTGVSQNPRHKITKRGQNVTFRCDPISEHNRLYWYRQTLGQGPEFLTYFQNEAQLEKSRLLSDRFSAERPKGSFSTLEIQRTEQGDSAMYLCASSLRQGSNGYTFGSGTRLTVV.

This clone has more than one count but fewer than ten. This chain links TRBV25-1 with TRBJ1-3; the D is unclear. The CDR3 length is 17 residues. The germline V gene has CDR1 MGHDK and CDR2 SYGVNS. Trimming stripped 0 bases from V and 0 bases from J, with 12 bases between. CDR3 in amino acids: CASSEYEGPSSGNTIYF. CDR3 coding DNA: TGTGCCAGCAGTGAATATGAGGGCCCGAGCTCTGGAAACACCATATATTTT. The full variable domain, with the rest looked up from reference TRBV25-1 and TRBJ1-3, is EADIYQTPRYLVIGTGKKITLECSQTMGHDKMYWYQQDPGMELHLIHYSYGVNSTEKGDLSSESTVSRIRTEHFPLTLESARPSHTSQYLCASSEYEGPSSGNTIYFGEGSWLTVV.

The chain employs TRBV4-1 and TRBJ2-2; D is unclear. The CDR3 runs 13 residues. Trimming took off 3 bases at V and 0 bases at J, with 2 bases between the two ends. CDR1 MGHRA and CDR2 YSYEKL come from the germline V gene. CDR3: CASSHTNTGELFF. CDR3 sequence (DNA): TGCGCCAGCAGCCATACGAACACCGGGGAGCTGTTTTTT.

This clone was seen a handful of times. V usage is TRBV5-6 and J usage is TRBJ1-5; maybe TRBD1 (5 bases). The germline CDR1 and CDR2 sequences are SGHDT and YYEEEE. Trimming left V 0 bases short and J 5 bases short, with 15 bases between. This CDR3 has 16 residues. CDR3 region: CASSLGRLGGDQPQHF. The CDR3 coding sequence is TGTGCCAGCAGCTTGGGTCGGTTAGGAGGGGATCAGCCCCAGCATTTT.

The rearrangement uses TRBV2 and TRBJ1-5; D gene uncertain. The CDR3 sequence is 14 residues long. V was clipped by 5 bases and J by 6 bases, with 14 bases between them. Germline V gene data show CDR1 as SNHLY and CDR2 as FYNNEI. This chain's CDR3 is CASSLGKTGQPQHF. As DNA, the CDR3 is TGTGCCAGCAGTCTCGGGAAGACGGGTCAGCCCCAGCATTTT.

This clone was seen a few times. V and J are TRBV25-1 and TRBJ2-3; TRBD2 is a possible D gene (6 bases). In germline, CDR1 is MGHDK, CDR2 SYGVNS. The CDR3 has 17 amino acids. Trimming removed 6 bases at V and 4 bases at J, with 23 bases between. The CDR3 here is CASRGTGGTLGADTQYF. The CDR3, as DNA: TGTGCCAGCAGGGGGACGGGCGGGACGCTGGGAGCAGATACGCAGTATTTT.